This T cell receptor beta chain was profiled in a study of blood T cell repertoires in COVID-19. Study information: COVID-19 samples, acute and convalescent, were from the United States, Italy and Spain.

CDR3 length: 15 residues. With 2 bases clipped from V and 4 bases from J, the junction kept 2 bases outside the gene matches. The germline V gene has CDR1 SGHDT and CDR2 YYEEEE. Method: immunoSEQ multiplex PCR; TCRdb's copy keeps in-frame clones and lacks some. The table has roughly 15,000 clones, roughly 92% seen once; the top ten hold less than 8%. This clone was seen just once. The TCR comes from a human donor with active COVID-19. The donor label of this sample is uncertain. The genes are TRBV5-6 and TRBJ2-1; 11 bases line up with TRBD2. The specimen was peripheral blood. The chain's CDR3 is CASSLLAGAYNEQFF. The CDR3 nucleotides are TGTGCCAGCAGCTTACTAGCGGGAGCTTACAATGAGCAGTTCTTC. Combining the CDR3 with reference TRBV5-6 and TRBJ2-1 gives the whole variable domain DAGVTQSPTHLIKTRGQQVTLRCSPKSGHDTVSWYQQALGQGPQFIFQYYEEEERQRGNFPDRFSGHQFPNYSSELNVNALLLGDSALYLCASSLLAGAYNEQFFGPGTRLTVL.